This T cell receptor (beta chain) was recovered during a study of cytomegalovirus exposure and HLA in healthy donors. Study-wide findings and caveats: In a later analysis, at a false discovery rate of 0.05, under 20,000 TCR beta sequences were associated with HLA alleles.

Details on this clone: Its antigen is not identified.

The junction had 3 bases not matched to a gene; V was cut back by 5 bases and J by 8 bases. Germline V gene lookup returns CDR1 LNHNV and CDR2 YYDKDF (reference sequence). This CDR3 has 12 amino acids. This PCR relied on a set of 60 Vbeta primers and 13 Jbeta primers. Only in-frame clones appear in the TCRdb table, and some are missing; sequencing was by immunoSEQ multiplex PCR. The sample has some 120,000 clones; around 64% are singletons. The chain links TRBV15 to TRBJ2-1; TRBD2 agrees at 7 bases. The receptor was isolated from a woman aged 30 to 39 in good health and CMV-seronegative. Sequenced: PBMCs. DNA of the CDR3: TGTGCCACCAGCGCGGGAGTACATGAGCAGTTCTTC. Translating gives CATSAGVHEQFF.